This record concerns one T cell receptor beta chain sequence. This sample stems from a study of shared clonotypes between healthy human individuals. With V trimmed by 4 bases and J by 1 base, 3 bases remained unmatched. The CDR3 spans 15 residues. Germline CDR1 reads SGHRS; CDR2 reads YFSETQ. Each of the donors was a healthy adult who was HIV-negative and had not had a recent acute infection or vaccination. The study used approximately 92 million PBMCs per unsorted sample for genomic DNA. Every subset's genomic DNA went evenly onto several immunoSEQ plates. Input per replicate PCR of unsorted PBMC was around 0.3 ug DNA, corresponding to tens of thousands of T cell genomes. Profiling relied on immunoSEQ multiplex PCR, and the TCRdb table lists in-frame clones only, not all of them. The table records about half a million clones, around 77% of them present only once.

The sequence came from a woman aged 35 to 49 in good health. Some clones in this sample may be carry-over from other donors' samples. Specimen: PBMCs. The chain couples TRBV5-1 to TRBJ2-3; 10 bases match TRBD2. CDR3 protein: CASSAGTSGTDTQYF. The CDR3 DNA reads TGCGCCAGCAGCGCCGGGACTAGCGGCACAGATACGCAGTATTTT.